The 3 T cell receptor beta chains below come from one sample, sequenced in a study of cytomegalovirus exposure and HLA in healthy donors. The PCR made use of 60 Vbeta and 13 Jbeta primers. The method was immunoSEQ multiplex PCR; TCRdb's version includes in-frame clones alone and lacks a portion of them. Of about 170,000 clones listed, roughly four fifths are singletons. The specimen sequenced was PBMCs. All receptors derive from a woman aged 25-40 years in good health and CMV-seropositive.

This CDR3 is CASSLAASTDTQYF. The CDR3 DNA is TGTGCCAGCAGCTTAGCGGCTAGCACAGATACGCAGTATTTT. The rearrangement joins TRBV7-2 to TRBJ2-3; D remains unclear. CDR1 and CDR2 from the germline V gene are SGHTA and FQGNSA. The CDR3 covers 14 residues. The V end was cut by 0 bases, the J end by 0 bases, with 4 bases between.

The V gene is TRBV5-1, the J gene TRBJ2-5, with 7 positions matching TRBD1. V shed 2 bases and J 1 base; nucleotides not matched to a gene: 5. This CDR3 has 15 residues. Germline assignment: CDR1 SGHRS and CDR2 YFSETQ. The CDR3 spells CASSFYGTAQETQYF. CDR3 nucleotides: TGCGCCAGCAGCTTTTACGGGACAGCCCAAGAGACCCAGTACTTC.

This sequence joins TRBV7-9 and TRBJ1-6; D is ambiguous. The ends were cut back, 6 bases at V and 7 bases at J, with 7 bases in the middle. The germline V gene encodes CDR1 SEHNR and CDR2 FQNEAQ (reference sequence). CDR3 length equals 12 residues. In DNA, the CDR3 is TGTGCCAGCAGTGAGGTGAATTCACCCCTCCACTTT. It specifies CASSEVNSPLHF.